These 14 T cell receptor beta chains were sequenced from one sample in a study of T cells expressing NK-cell markers. TCRdb reprocessed the 5' RACE reads and reports one entry per CDR3 protein, with no DNA. The sample data list a few hundred thousand distinct CDR3 sequences. The sample was blood T cells: a sorted CD56 or NKG2C T cell subset, CD4+ or CD8+ T cells, or bulk PBMC T cells (not recorded which). All receptors derive from a young man in good health.

J is TRBJ2-2 and V is TRBV12-3 or TRBV12-4; TCRdb outputs TRBD1, but without DNA this stays unchecked. The CDR3 runs 15 residues. CDR3 sequence reads: CASSARQANTGELFF.

V is TRBV20-1 and J is TRBJ2-1; the D call of TRBD2 rests on TCRdb alone, since no DNA is present to check it. CDR1 is DFQATT and CDR2 is SNEGSKA in the germline V gene (reference sequence). This CDR3 is built from 15 residues. The CDR3 region is CSARAASPSYNEQFF.

The chain is built from TRBV20-1 and TRBJ1-5; TCRdb proposes TRBD1, but this gene call is untestable without DNA. Germline CDR1 reads DFQATT; CDR2 reads SNEGSKA (reference sequence). This CDR3 region has 16 residues. The CDR3 sequence is CSATPGGSNSNQPQHF.

The J gene is TRBJ1-3, the V gene TRBV20-1; checking the TCRdb D call of TRBD1 is not possible without DNA. The CDR3 runs to 12 residues. From germline, CDR1 is DFQATT and CDR2 SNEGSKA (reference sequence). The CDR3 here is CSAGTSGNTIYF.

This rearrangement joins TRBV29-1 to TRBJ2-2; the TCRdb call, TRBD1, lacks DNA for checking. The CDR3 is 14 residues long. CDR1 is SQVTM, CDR2 ANQGSEA, per germline. This CDR3 is CSAGDSEVTGELFF.

V gene TRBV5-6 combines with J gene TRBJ2-3; without DNA, the TCRdb call of TRBD1 cannot be checked. Germline V CDR1 and CDR2: SGHDT, YYEEEE. The CDR3 totals 16 residues. CDR3 amino acids: CASSSGLGVGTDTQYF.

The V and J genes are TRBV6-5 and TRBJ2-7; lacking DNA, the TRBD2 call made by TCRdb goes unchecked. The CDR3 is 14 residues long. From germline, CDR1 is MNHEY and CDR2 SVGAGI. The CDR3 spells CASSFPGLAYEQYF.

V and J are TRBV6-1 and TRBJ2-2; checking the TCRdb D call of TRBD2 is not possible without DNA. The CDR3 length is 18 residues. Germline V gene lookup returns CDR1 MNHNS and CDR2 SASEGT. CDR3 loop: CASSQGLAGGPGSGELFF.

This chain joins TRBV29-1 and TRBJ2-2; TCRdb picks TRBD1, but there is no DNA to check that call. This CDR3 is 14 amino acids long. Germline CDR1 SQVTM, CDR2 ANQGSEA. This CDR3 reads CSVEDRENTGELFF.

The chain joins TRBV7-6 to TRBJ2-1; the TCRdb D gene call, TRBD1, has no DNA to confirm it. This CDR3 region has 11 residues. Looked up from germline, CDR1 is SGHVS and CDR2 is FNYEAQ. CDR3 sequence reads: CASARGGEQFF.

This chain connects TRBV20-1 to TRBJ2-3; TCRdb proposes TRBD1, but this gene call is untestable without DNA. The V gene's germline CDR1 is DFQATT and CDR2 SNEGSKA (reference sequence). The CDR3 loop spans 15 amino acids. The CDR3 sequence: CSASGGTGGTDTQYF.

V and J are TRBV7-9 and TRBJ2-3; without DNA, the TCRdb call of TRBD2 cannot be checked. The CDR3 spans 15 residues. Germline V gene sequence: CDR1 SEHNR, CDR2 FQNEAQ (reference sequence). CDR3 loop: CASSRGSQNTDTQYF.

The CDR3 loop is CSVTGSVDEKLFF. The J gene is TRBJ1-4, the V gene TRBV20-1. Germline CDR1 DFQATT, CDR2 SNEGSKA (reference sequence). The length of the CDR3 is 13 residues.

This chain links TRBV29-1 with TRBJ2-2; TCRdb calls TRBD2, which cannot be checked without DNA. The CDR3 has 11 residues. CDR1 and CDR2 from the germline V gene are SQVTM and ANQGSEA. The chain's CDR3 is CSASDGGELFF.